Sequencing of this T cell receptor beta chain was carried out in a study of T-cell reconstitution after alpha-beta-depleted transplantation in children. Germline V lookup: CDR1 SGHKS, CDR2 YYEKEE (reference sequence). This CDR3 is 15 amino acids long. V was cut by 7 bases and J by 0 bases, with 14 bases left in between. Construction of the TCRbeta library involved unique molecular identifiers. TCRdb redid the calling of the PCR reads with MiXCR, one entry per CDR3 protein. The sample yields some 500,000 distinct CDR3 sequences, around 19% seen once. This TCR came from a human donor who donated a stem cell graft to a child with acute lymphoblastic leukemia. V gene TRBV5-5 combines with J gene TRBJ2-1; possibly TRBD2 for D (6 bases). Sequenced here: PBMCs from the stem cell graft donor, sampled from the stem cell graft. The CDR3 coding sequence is TGTGCCAGCGCCGCCGGGGGTAGCTCCTACAATGAGCAGTTCTTC. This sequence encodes CASAAGGSSYNEQFF. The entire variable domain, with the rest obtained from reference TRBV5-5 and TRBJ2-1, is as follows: DAGVTQSPTHLIKTRGQQVTLRCSPISGHKSVSWYQQVLGQGPQFIFQYYEKEERGRGNFPDRFSARQFPNYSSELNVNALLLGDSALYLCASAAGGSSYNEQFFGPGTRLTVL.